The 25 T cell receptor beta chains presented below share a single source sample, sequenced in a study of blood T cell repertoires in COVID-19. Sequencing used immunoSEQ multiplex PCR; TCRdb keeps in-frame clones, though not all of them. This table has roughly 7,300 clones, around nine tenths appearing once. Input material: peripheral blood. The receptors shown here come from a human donor in a cohort sampled during active COVID-19.

This clone was found a few times. This chain joins TRBV5-4 and TRBJ1-3; a possible D gene is TRBD1 (5 bases). CDR3 size: 16 residues. Germline-derived CDR1 and CDR2 are SGHNT and YYREEE (reference sequence). V was pared by 0 bases and J by 4 bases, with 14 bases between. CDR3: CASSLDRPSAGNTIYF. DNA for the CDR3: TGTGCCAGCAGCTTGGACAGGCCATCGGCCGGAAACACCATATATTTT.

This chain joins TRBV7-9 and TRBJ2-3; D possibly corresponds to TRBD2 (6 bases). Trimming stripped 1 base from V and 1 base from J, with 9 bases between. CDR3 length: 15 residues. From germline, CDR1 is SEHNR and CDR2 FQNEAQ (reference sequence). As DNA, the CDR3 is TGTGCCAGCAGCTTAGTGCGGGGAGGCACAGATACGCAGTATTTT. The encoded protein is CASSLVRGGTDTQYF.

The rearrangement joins TRBV9 to TRBJ2-1; 8 nucleotides agree with TRBD2. The CDR3 is 14 residues long. Looked up from germline, CDR1 is SGDLS and CDR2 is YYNGEE. The junction had 3 bases not matched to a gene; V was cut back by 1 base and J by 6 bases. The CDR3: CASSVTSGGNEQFF. The CDR3 DNA is TGTGCCAGCAGCGTAACTAGCGGTGGCAATGAGCAGTTCTTC.

The CDR3 here is CASGRGFEFYEQYF. The CDR3, as DNA: TGTGCCAGCGGCCGGGGGTTCGAATTCTACGAGCAGTACTTC. This rearrangement joins TRBV28 to TRBJ2-7, with a possible D match to TRBD2 (6 bases). The CDR3 runs 14 residues. The V end lost 8 bases, the J end lost 3 bases, and 17 bases lay between the germline ends. Germline V CDR1 and CDR2: MDHEN, SYDVKM.

The chain has TRBV7-9 and TRBJ1-4; D is uncertain. CDR3 length: 14 amino acids. Germline V gene lookup returns CDR1 SEHNR and CDR2 FQNEAQ (reference sequence). Between the trimmed V and J ends, which lost 5 bases and 6 bases, there was a span of 13 bases. The CDR3 loop is CASSRSPADEKLFF. CDR3 DNA: TGTGCCAGCAGCAGGAGCCCCGCGGATGAAAAACTGTTTTTT.

The chain combines TRBV7-9 with TRBJ1-5; 7 nucleotides line up with TRBD1. The CDR3 runs to 14 residues. Losses at the gene ends were 3 bases for V and 3 bases for J; bases not matched to a gene: 2. CDR1 is SEHNR and CDR2 is FQNEAQ in the germline V gene (reference sequence). CDR3 coding DNA: TGTGCCAGCAGCTTGGGACAGTCCAATCAGCCCCAGCATTTT. Protein product: CASSLGQSNQPQHF.

This clone was seen only once. The chain employs TRBV2 and TRBJ1-4; tentative D call: TRBD1 (5 bases). Trimming stripped 2 bases from V and 7 bases from J, with 8 bases between. Germline CDR1 reads SNHLY; CDR2 reads FYNNEI. This CDR3 spans 13 amino acids. The CDR3 nucleotides are TGTGCCAGCAGTGAACAGGGTTTTGAAAAACTGTTTTTT. Protein sequence: CASSEQGFEKLFF.

The chain recombines TRBV9 with TRBJ2-5, with D possibly TRBD2 on 5 matching bases. The V and J ends lost 4 bases and 5 bases respectively, with 15 bases between them. Germline loops: CDR1 SGDLS, CDR2 YYNGEE. The length of the CDR3 is 14 residues. The chain's CDR3 is CASSPRTRGETQYF. The CDR3 nucleotides are TGTGCCAGCAGCCCCAGGACCCGAGGGGAGACCCAGTACTTC.

The V and J genes are TRBV6-5 and TRBJ2-7; maybe TRBD2 (6 bases). This CDR3 has 14 amino acids. Germline V gives CDR1 MNHEY, CDR2 SVGAGI. V gave up 2 bases and J gave up 3 bases, with 11 bases separating them. CDR3 residues: CASSYGGSVYEQYF. CDR3 in DNA: TGTGCCAGCAGTTACGGAGGGAGTGTCTACGAGCAGTACTTC.

The chain uses TRBV7-9 and TRBJ1-4; maybe TRBD1 (5 bases). This CDR3 region has 15 residues. V was pared by 6 bases and J by 8 bases, with 19 bases between. Germline lookup yields CDR1 SEHNR and CDR2 FQNEAQ (reference sequence). This CDR3 is CASRQEWGVDEKLFF. The CDR3 nucleotides are TGTGCCAGCAGGCAAGAATGGGGGGTCGACGAAAAACTGTTTTTT.

The gene calls are TRBV30 and TRBJ1-1; a weak D match, TRBD1 (5 bases). The CDR3 consists of 13 residues. Trimming took off 6 bases at V and 0 bases at J, with 11 bases between the two ends. CDR1 is GTSNPN and CDR2 is SVGIG in the germline V gene (reference sequence). The CDR3 is CACWGVMNTEAFF. DNA of the CDR3: TGTGCCTGTTGGGGCGTAATGAACACTGAAGCTTTCTTT.

CDR3 sequence reads: CASSLGSTSGTLFF. DNA of the CDR3: TGCGCCAGCAGCTTGGGGTCCACTAGCGGGACTTTATTCTTC. The chain employs TRBV5-1 and TRBJ2-1; 10 nucleotides match TRBD2. J gave up 16 bases and V 0 bases, and 10 bases lay outside the gene matches. The CDR3 has 14 amino acids. Germline V lookup: CDR1 SGHRS, CDR2 YFSETQ.

Only one count was recorded for this clone. This rearrangement joins TRBV5-6 to TRBJ2-7; no definite D call. Trimming took 4 bases from V and 7 from J, leaving 24 bases between them. CDR1 SGHDT and CDR2 YYEEEE come from the germline V gene. The CDR3 contains 16 residues. CDR3 protein: CASSHLSALPASEQYF. CDR3 nucleotide sequence: TGTGCCAGCAGCCATCTGAGCGCCCTTCCGGCGAGTGAGCAGTACTTC.

This chain uses TRBV27 with TRBJ2-2; 9 bases fit TRBD2. The CDR3 length is 15 residues. CDR1 and CDR2 (germline): MNHEY, SMNVEV (reference sequence). Unmatched junction bases numbered 6, after V lost 4 bases and J lost 6 bases. The CDR3 coding sequence is TGTGCCAGCAGTTCTTCCAGCGGGGGGTCCGGGGAGCTGTTTTTT. It is translated as CASSSSSGGSGELFF.

This clone came up once. V usage is TRBV4-3 and J usage is TRBJ2-1, with 8 bases aligning to TRBD2. V dropped 1 base and J dropped 0; count of bases not matched to a gene: 8. This CDR3 spans 18 amino acids. Per the germline V gene, CDR1 is LGHNA and CDR2 is YSLEER. CDR3 loop: CASSQARGGMSSYNEQFF. DNA for the CDR3: TGCGCCAGCAGCCAAGCTCGGGGGGGGATGAGCTCCTACAATGAGCAGTTCTTC.

The rearrangement links TRBV7-2 to TRBJ2-3; perhaps TRBD2 as D (5 bases). The V and J ends lost 3 bases and 2 bases respectively, with 15 bases between them. CDR1 and CDR2 (germline): SGHTA, FQGNSA. The CDR3 spans 16 residues. As DNA, the CDR3 is TGTGCCAGCAGCTTCTCGTTTTGGGGAGACACAGATACGCAGTATTTT. This codes for CASSFSFWGDTDTQYF.

This chain joins TRBV11-2 and TRBJ2-1, with a weak D call TRBD2 (5 bases). The CDR3 is 14 residues long. The ends were cut back, 1 base at V and 8 bases at J, with 12 bases in the middle. Looked up from germline, CDR1 is SGHAT and CDR2 is FQNNGV. The CDR3 region has the DNA TGTGCCAGCAGCTTAGGGGAGAGGGATTATGAGCAGTTCTTC. This translates into CASSLGERDYEQFF.

This sequence joins TRBV6-2 or TRBV6-3 and TRBJ2-1; D gene ambiguous. The V gene's germline CDR1 is MNHEY and CDR2 SVGEGT. The CDR3 sequence is 11 residues long. V lost 0 bases and J 10 bases, leaving 4 bases between the germline ends. The CDR3 loop is CASSYSAEQFF. In DNA form, the CDR3 reads TGTGCCAGCAGTTACTCAGCCGAGCAGTTCTTC.

The chain couples TRBV2 to TRBJ2-1; 10 bases line up with TRBD2. After removal of 11 bases from V and 1 base from J, the junction contained 5 bases not matched to a gene. CDR1 and CDR2 from the germline V gene are SNHLY and FYNNEI. CDR3 length: 14 amino acids. CDR3 protein: CAGKREGSYNEQFF. CDR3 bases: TGTGCCGGAAAGCGGGAGGGTTCCTACAATGAGCAGTTCTTC.

The chain combines TRBV5-8 with TRBJ2-7, with TRBD2 as a possible D gene (5 bases). This CDR3 comprises 14 residues. CDR1 and CDR2 from the germline V gene are SGHTS and YDEGEE. V was shortened by 3 bases and J by 7 bases, with 17 bases between the two germline ends. This CDR3 is CASSSLGPTGEQYF. DNA of the CDR3: TGTGCCAGCAGCTCACTAGGACCGACGGGGGAGCAGTACTTC.

The rearrangement links TRBV7-6 to TRBJ1-3; perhaps TRBD1 as D (5 bases). There are 16 residues in the CDR3. V lost 5 bases and J lost 0, with 14 bases in between. Germline values: CDR1 SGHVS, CDR2 FNYEAQ. The DNA of the CDR3 is TGTGCCAGCAGCCATGGGACTTTCAGCTCTGGAAACACCATATATTTT. This codes for CASSHGTFSSGNTIYF.

This chain uses TRBV9 with TRBJ2-7; D unresolved. V lost 0 bases and J lost 6, with 13 bases in between. From germline, CDR1 is SGDLS and CDR2 YYNGEE. CDR3 size: 14 residues. The DNA for the CDR3 is TGTGCCAGCAGCGTAGCTGGTGACTTCGGCGAGCAGTACTTC. Protein product: CASSVAGDFGEQYF.

V usage is TRBV6-5 and J usage is TRBJ1-5, with unresolved D. With 3 bases removed from V and 3 bases from J, the gap between germline ends came to 6 bases. The CDR3 is 13 residues long. Germline CDR1 is MNHEY and CDR2 is SVGAGI. Here the CDR3 DNA reads TGTGCCAGCAGTTATGAGGTCAATCAGCCCCAGCATTTT. Protein sequence: CASSYEVNQPQHF.

The V call is TRBV6-6, the J call TRBJ2-7; 8 positions match TRBD1. Germline V gene lookup returns CDR1 MNHNY and CDR2 SVGAGI (reference sequence). This CDR3 region has 14 residues. V lost 6 bases and J lost 0; bases outside the gene matches: 4. CDR3 bases: TGTGCCAGCAGCTCAGGACAGGGCTCCTACGAGCAGTACTTC. Translation: CASSSGQGSYEQYF.

This clone is labeled as large. J is TRBJ2-1 and V is TRBV3-1 (or the pseudogene TRBV3-2); 9 bases fit TRBD2. The V and J ends lost 6 bases and 1 base, in that order; junction bases with no gene match: 7. The germline CDR1 and CDR2 sequences are LGHDT and YNNKEL (reference sequence). The CDR3 is made up of 16 amino acids. CDR3 in amino acids: CASRDAGGQSYNEQFF. Written as DNA, the CDR3 is TGTGCCAGCAGAGACGCGGGAGGGCAATCCTACAATGAGCAGTTCTTC.